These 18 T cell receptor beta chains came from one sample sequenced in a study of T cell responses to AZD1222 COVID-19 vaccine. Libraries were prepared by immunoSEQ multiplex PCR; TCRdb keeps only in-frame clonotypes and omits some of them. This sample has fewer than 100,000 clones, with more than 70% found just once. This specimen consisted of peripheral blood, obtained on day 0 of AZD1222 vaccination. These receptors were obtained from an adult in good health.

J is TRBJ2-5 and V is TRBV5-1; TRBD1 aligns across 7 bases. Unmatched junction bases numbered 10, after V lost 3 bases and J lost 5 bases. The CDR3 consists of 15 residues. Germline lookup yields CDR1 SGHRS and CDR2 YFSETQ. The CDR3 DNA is TGCGCCAGCAGCTCCCGACAGGGAAAGGGGGAGACCCAGTACTTC. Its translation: CASSSRQGKGETQYF.

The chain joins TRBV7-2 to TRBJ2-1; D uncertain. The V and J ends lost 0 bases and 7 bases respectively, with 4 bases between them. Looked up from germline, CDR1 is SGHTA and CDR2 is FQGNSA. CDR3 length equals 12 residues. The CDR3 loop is CASSLAVNEQFF. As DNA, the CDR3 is TGTGCCAGCAGCTTAGCAGTAAATGAGCAGTTCTTC.

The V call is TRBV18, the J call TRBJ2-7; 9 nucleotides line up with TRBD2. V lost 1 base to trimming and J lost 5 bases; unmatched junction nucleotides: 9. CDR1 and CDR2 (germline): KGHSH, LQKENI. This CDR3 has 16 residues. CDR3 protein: CASSPRTSGPGNEQYF. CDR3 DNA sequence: TGTGCCAGCTCACCACGTACTAGCGGGCCGGGTAACGAGCAGTACTTC.

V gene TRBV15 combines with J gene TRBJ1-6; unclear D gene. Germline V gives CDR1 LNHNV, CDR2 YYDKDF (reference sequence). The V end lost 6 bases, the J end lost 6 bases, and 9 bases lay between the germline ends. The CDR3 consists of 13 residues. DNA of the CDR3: TGTGCCACCAGACCGGACGGTAATTCACCCCTCCACTTT. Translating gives CATRPDGNSPLHF.

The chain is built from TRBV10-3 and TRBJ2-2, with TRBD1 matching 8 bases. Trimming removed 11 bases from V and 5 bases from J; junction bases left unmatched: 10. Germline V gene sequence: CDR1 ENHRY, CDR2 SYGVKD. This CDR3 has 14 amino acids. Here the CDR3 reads CAVPGGQGTGELFF. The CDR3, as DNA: TGTGCCGTCCCGGGCGGACAGGGAACCGGGGAGCTGTTTTTT.

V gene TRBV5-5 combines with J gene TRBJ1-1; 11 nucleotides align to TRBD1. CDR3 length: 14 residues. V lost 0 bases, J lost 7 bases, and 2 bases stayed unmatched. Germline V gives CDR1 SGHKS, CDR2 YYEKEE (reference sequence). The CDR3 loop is CASSLEGQGVEAFF. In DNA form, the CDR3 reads TGTGCCAGCAGCTTGGAGGGACAGGGGGTTGAAGCTTTCTTT.

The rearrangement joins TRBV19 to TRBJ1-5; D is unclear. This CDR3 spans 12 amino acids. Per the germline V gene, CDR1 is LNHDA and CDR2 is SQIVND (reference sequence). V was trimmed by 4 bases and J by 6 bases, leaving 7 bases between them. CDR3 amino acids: CASSTPGQPQHF. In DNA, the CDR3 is TGTGCCAGTAGTACCCCAGGTCAGCCCCAGCATTTT.

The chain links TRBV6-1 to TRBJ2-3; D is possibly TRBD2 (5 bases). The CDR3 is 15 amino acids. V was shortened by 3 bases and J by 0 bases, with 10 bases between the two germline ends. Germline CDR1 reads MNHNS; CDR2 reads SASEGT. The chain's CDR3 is CASSDSRTSTDTQYF. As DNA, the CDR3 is TGTGCCAGCAGTGATTCTAGGACTAGCACAGATACGCAGTATTTT.

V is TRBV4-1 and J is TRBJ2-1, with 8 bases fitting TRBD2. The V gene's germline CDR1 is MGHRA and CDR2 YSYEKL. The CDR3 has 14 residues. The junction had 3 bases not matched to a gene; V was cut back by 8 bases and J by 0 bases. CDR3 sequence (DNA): TGCGCCAGCCCACGGGGGGGCTCCTACAATGAGCAGTTCTTC. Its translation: CASPRGGSYNEQFF.

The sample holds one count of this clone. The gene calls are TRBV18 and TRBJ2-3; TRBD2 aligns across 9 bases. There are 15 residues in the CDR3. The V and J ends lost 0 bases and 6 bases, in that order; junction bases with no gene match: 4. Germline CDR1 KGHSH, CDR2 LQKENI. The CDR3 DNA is TGTGCCAGCTCACCACCGTTAGCGGGAGTGGATACGCAGTATTTT. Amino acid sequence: CASSPPLAGVDTQYF.

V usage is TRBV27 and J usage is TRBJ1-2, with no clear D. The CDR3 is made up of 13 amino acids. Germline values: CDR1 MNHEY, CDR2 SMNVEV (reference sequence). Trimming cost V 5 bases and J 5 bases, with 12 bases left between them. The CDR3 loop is CASSATWGYGYTF. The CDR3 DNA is TGTGCCAGCAGTGCTACGTGGGGATATGGCTACACCTTC.

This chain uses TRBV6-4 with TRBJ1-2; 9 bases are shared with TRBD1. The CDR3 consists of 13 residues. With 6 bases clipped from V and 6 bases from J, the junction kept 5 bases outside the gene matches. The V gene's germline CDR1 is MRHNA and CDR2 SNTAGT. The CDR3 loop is CASRPGQGNGYTF. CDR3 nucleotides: TGTGCCAGCAGGCCCGGACAGGGGAATGGCTACACCTTC.

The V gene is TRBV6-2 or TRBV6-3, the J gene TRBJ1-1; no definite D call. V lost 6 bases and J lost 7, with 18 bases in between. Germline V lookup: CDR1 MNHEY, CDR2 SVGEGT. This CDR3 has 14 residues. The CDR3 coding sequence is TGTGCCAGCAGCCCTTCCCCTCTGCTGAGTGAAGCTTTCTTT. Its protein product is CASSPSPLLSEAFF.

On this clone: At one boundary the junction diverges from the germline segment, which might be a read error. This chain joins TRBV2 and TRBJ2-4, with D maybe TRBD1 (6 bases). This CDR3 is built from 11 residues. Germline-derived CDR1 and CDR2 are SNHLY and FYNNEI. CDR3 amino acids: CASSIPWDTSF. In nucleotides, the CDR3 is TGTGCCAGCAGTATCCCCTGGGACACCTCCTTC. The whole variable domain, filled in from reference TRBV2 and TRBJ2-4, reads EPEVTQTPSHQVTQMGQEVILRCVPISNHLYFYWYRQILGQKVEFLVSFYNNEISEKSEIFDDQFSVERPDGSNFTLKIRSTKLEDSAMYFCASSIPWDTSFGAGTRLSVL.

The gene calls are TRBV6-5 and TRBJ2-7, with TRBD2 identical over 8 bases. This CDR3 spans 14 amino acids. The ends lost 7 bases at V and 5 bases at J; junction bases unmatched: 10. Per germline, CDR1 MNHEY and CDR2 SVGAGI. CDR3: CASTDSGRLDEQYF. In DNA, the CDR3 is TGTGCCAGCACCGACAGCGGGAGATTAGACGAGCAGTACTTC.

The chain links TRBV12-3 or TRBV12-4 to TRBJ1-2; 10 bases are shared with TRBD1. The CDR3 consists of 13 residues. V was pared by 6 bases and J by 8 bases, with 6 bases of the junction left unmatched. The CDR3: CASRRQGAGGYTF. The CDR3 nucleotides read TGTGCCAGCAGACGACAGGGGGCAGGAGGCTACACCTTC.

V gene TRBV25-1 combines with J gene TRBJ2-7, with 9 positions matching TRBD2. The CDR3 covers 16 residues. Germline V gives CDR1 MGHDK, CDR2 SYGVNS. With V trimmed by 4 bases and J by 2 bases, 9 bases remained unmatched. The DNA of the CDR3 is TGTGCCAGCAGTGCCGCCGGGACTAGCCAACCCTACGAGCAGTACTTC. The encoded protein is CASSAAGTSQPYEQYF.

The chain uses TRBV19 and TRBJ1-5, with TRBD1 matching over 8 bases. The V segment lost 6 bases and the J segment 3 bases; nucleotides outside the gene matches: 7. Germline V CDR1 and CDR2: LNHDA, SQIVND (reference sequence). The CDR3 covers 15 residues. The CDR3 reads CASRSTGGTNQPQHF. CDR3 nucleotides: TGTGCCAGTAGAAGCACAGGGGGGACCAATCAGCCCCAGCATTTT.